The clone carrying this T cell receptor (beta chain) appeared once. Its target is not known. This record belongs to a study of identical twins. Study results and caveats: The study found weaker excess twin sharing in beta out-of-frame sequences.

The CDR3 covers 12 residues. Germline V gives CDR1 DFQATT, CDR2 SNEGSKA (reference sequence). TCRdb passed the 5' RACE reads through MiXCR, listing each CDR3 protein once. Counted here are more than 1.5 million distinct CDR3 sequences, under 35% occurring once; the ten biggest clones make up about 0.3%. The sequenced material came from cord blood. The V and J genes are TRBV20-1 and TRBJ2-1, with TRBD2 matching over 10 bases. The J call could be wrong; TRBJ2-7 is a better fit for the DNA end. This receptor was identified in a newborn girl in good health. CDR3 loop: CSLAGDYNEQYF. The CDR3 DNA is TGCAGCCTAGCGGGAGATTACAATGAGCAGTACTTC.